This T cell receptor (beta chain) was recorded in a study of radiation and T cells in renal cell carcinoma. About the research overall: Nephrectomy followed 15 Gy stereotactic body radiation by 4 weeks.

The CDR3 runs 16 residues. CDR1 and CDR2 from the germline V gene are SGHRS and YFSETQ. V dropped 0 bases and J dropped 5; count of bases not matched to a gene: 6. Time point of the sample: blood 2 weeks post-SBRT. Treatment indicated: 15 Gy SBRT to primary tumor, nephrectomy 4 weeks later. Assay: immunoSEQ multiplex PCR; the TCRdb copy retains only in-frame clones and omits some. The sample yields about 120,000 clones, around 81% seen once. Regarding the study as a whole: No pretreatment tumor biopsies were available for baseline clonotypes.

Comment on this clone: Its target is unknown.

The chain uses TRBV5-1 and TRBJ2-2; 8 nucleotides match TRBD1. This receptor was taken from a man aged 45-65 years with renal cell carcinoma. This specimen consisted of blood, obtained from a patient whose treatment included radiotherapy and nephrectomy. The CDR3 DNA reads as TGCGCCAGCAGCTTGGAGCCAGGGGGCGGAACCGGGGAGCTGTTTTTT. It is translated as CASSLEPGGGTGELFF.